What follows describes a single T cell receptor (beta chain). The data derive from a study of T cell changes during pregnancy in multiple sclerosis. Assay used: immunoSEQ multiplex PCR; TCRdb lists only in-frame clones, some missing. Of 75,000 to 80,000 clones in the sample, approximately 91% were seen once. Germline V gene sequence: CDR1 MDHEN, CDR2 SYDVKM. V was clipped by 5 bases and J by 1 base, with 12 bases between them. This CDR3 comprises 15 residues. The sequence was obtained from a female donor with multiple sclerosis, enrolled in a pregnancy study. J is TRBJ2-4 and V is TRBV28; maybe TRBD1 (6 bases). The sample in question was peripheral blood, obtained before pregnancy. Written as DNA, the CDR3 is TGTGCCAGCAGTGTACAGGGATCCGCCAAAAACATTCAGTACTTC. This sequence encodes CASSVQGSAKNIQYF.